The rows below give T cell receptor beta chains drawn from one sample of a study of preoperative IRX-2 immunotherapy in early breast cancer. Profiling relied on immunoSEQ multiplex PCR, and the TCRdb table lists in-frame clones only, not all of them. Of under 20,000 clones in the sample, around four fifths were seen once. The sample in question was lymph node tissue, obtained after IRX-2 immunotherapy. The receptors here all came from a human donor with breast cancer. CDR3s include the opening cysteine and the closing phenylalanine or tryptophan. The D gene is left open where the match is weak. Size tells how often a clone was seen (once, few, many) or the class of an expanded clone, and some rows leave it out.

d_call	v_call	clone_size	j_call	cdr3_aa	cdr3_nt
TRBD2	TRBV7-6	.	TRBJ2-2	CASSLGLDTGELFF	TGTGCCAGCAGCCTTGGACTAGACACCGGGGAGCTGTTTTTT
TRBD1	TRBV12-5	.	TRBJ2-1	CASTTGVKHNEQFF	TGTGCCAGCACCACAGGGGTAAAACACAATGAGCAGTTCTTC
TRBD1	TRBV6-8	.	TRBJ1-5	CASRLMTGGNQPQHF	TGTGCCAGCCGACTAATGACAGGGGGCAATCAGCCCCAGCATTTT
.	TRBV7-6	.	TRBJ1-1	CASSLRGQGLPPTEAFF	TGTGCCAGCAGCTTACGAGGTCAGGGGCTCCCCCCGACTGAAGCTTTCTTT
.	TRBV7-1	.	TRBJ2-7	CASSLALRAEQYF	TGTGCCAGCAGCTTAGCGCTCAGGGCCGAGCAGTACTTC
.	TRBV18	.	TRBJ1-1	CASSPQAGALGAFF	TGTGCCAGCTCACCACAGGCAGGAGCATTAGGAGCTTTCTTT
TRBD1	TRBV19	.	TRBJ2-7	CASSIDATGHQYF	TGTGCCAGTAGTATAGATGCGACAGGGCATCAGTACTTC
TRBD1	TRBV19	.	TRBJ1-1	CASSTGQSLTEAFF	TGTGCCAGTAGTACGGGACAGTCACTCACTGAAGCTTTCTTT
TRBD1	TRBV19	.	TRBJ1-5	CASSLTGGDQPQHF	TGTGCCAGTAGCCTTACAGGGGGGGATCAGCCCCAGCATTTT
.	TRBV6-8	.	TRBJ1-1	CASSEKALYTEAFF	TGTGCCAGCAGTGAGAAGGCCCTCTACACTGAAGCTTTCTTT
TRBD1	TRBV19	.	TRBJ2-5	CASSGVTGGGETQYF	TGTGCCAGTAGTGGGGTGACAGGGGGCGGAGAGACCCAGTACTTC
.	TRBV6-8	.	TRBJ2-6	CASSFLQNSGANVLTF	TGTGCCAGCAGTTTCTTACAGAACTCTGGGGCCAACGTCCTGACTTTC
.	TRBV30	.	TRBJ2-7	CASQGSSYEQYF	TGTGCCTCCCAAGGGAGCTCCTACGAGCAGTACTTC
TRBD2	TRBV5-1	.	TRBJ2-5	CASSLVLAGGPETQYF	TGCGCCAGCAGCTTGGTTCTAGCGGGAGGGCCCGAGACCCAGTACTTC
.	TRBV19	.	TRBJ1-1	CASNRELATEAFF	TGTGCCAGTAACAGGGAGTTGGCCACTGAAGCTTTCTTT
.	TRBV28	.	TRBJ1-5	CASSFPPVVSNQPQHF	TGTGCCAGCAGTTTTCCACCGGTCGTAAGCAATCAGCCCCAGCATTTT
.	TRBV28	.	TRBJ2-6	CASSPVITGANVLTF	TGTGCCAGCAGCCCCGTAATTACAGGGGCCAACGTCCTGACTTTC
TRBD2	TRBV6-8	few	TRBJ2-7	CASSYARLAAYEQYF	TGTGCCAGCAGTTACGCCCGACTAGCGGCCTACGAGCAGTACTTC
.	TRBV29-1	.	TRBJ1-1	CSVEWMNTEAFF	TGCAGCGTTGAGTGGATGAACACTGAAGCTTTCTTT
.	TRBV10-2	.	TRBJ1-2	CASSGGKTYGYTF	TGCGCCAGCAGTGGAGGCAAGACCTATGGCTACACCTTC
.	TRBV2	.	TRBJ2-4	CASSGEGNIQYF	TGTGCCAGCAGTGGGGAAGGAAACATTCAGTACTTC
TRBD1	TRBV28	.	TRBJ1-2	CASRPGQANYGYTF	TGTGCCAGCAGGCCGGGACAGGCTAACTATGGCTACACCTTC
TRBD1	TRBV11-3	.	TRBJ2-3	CASSWTGRADTQYF	TGTGCCAGCAGCTGGACAGGGAGAGCAGATACGCAGTATTTT